The present T cell receptor (beta chain) was sequenced within a study of blood T cell repertoires in COVID-19. Study background: From the United States, Italy and Spain came samples of acute and convalescent COVID-19.

In the source study's methods: Amplification of reference gene primers provided the estimated nucleated cell counts. Produced via immunoSEQ multiplex PCR; TCRdb's table is partial and in-frame only. The DNA was the basis for D and trimming; V, J and clone size are from that table. Of roughly 130,000 clones detected, under 80% appear once; the ten largest clones hold around 13%. There are 14 residues in the CDR3. The germline V gene encodes CDR1 LGHNT and CDR2 FRNRAP. V lost 4 bases to trimming and J lost 0 bases, with 8 bases between them. The source of this sequence is an elderly man with acute or convalescent COVID-19. Sequencing used peripheral blood. This sequence joins TRBV12-5 and TRBJ2-3; D gene uncertain. Here the CDR3 DNA reads TGTGCTAGTGGTTCCGCGGTTAGCACAGATACGCAGTATTTT. It is translated as CASGSAVSTDTQYF.